This TCR beta chain was found in a study of T cell responses to AZD1222 COVID-19 vaccine. Trimming shortened V by 2 bases and J by 0 bases, and 8 bases separated the two germline ends. This CDR3 is built from 14 residues. Germline CDR1 and CDR2: MNHNS and SASEGT. Clones were read by immunoSEQ multiplex PCR, and TCRdb kept only the in-frame ones, dropping some. This table has some 120,000 clones, approximately 86% appearing once. The gene calls are TRBV6-1 and TRBJ2-7, with D unclear. The TCR was taken from an adult in good health. The sequencing used peripheral blood, collected on day 0 of AZD1222 vaccination. In nucleotides, the CDR3 is TGTGCCAGCAGTGAACTGGGCTCCTCCTACGAGCAGTACTTC. This encodes CASSELGSSYEQYF.